A selection of T cell receptor beta chains follows, all from one sample in a study of blood T cell repertoires in COVID-19. This table comes from immunoSEQ multiplex PCR, and its TCRdb copy is limited to in-frame clones, with some not included. The sample shows some 350,000 clones, about nine tenths of them seen only once. Sequenced sample: peripheral blood. These receptors were collected from a woman in her seventies with COVID-19, enrolled during active disease. Each CDR3 is given with its conserved first and last residue. A D gene is named only where the DNA matches it firmly.

j_call: TRBJ2-7
d_call: TRBD1
v_call: TRBV5-1
cdr3_nt: TGCGCCAGCACCCAGAGGACAGGGAGCGAGCAGTACTTC
cdr3_aa: CASTQRTGSEQYF

j_call: TRBJ2-4
d_call: TRBD2
v_call: TRBV14
cdr3_nt: TGTGCCAGCAGCCCCGGGAGGGAAATTGACATTCAGTACTTC
cdr3_aa: CASSPGREIDIQYF

j_call: TRBJ1-4
d_call: TRBD1
v_call: TRBV5-1
cdr3_nt: TGCGCCAGCAGCTTGGAAACAGGGGGAGATGAAAAACTGTTTTTT
cdr3_aa: CASSLETGGDEKLFF

j_call: TRBJ2-7
d_call: .
v_call: TRBV24-1
cdr3_nt: TGTGCCACCAGCAACCCGCAGGGTCCCAACGAGCAGTACTTC
cdr3_aa: CATSNPQGPNEQYF

j_call: TRBJ1-1
d_call: TRBD1
v_call: TRBV11-2
cdr3_nt: TGTGCCAGCAGCTTAACGACAGGGGAAAAAAACACTGAAGCTTTCTTT
cdr3_aa: CASSLTTGEKNTEAFF

j_call: TRBJ2-5
d_call: .
v_call: TRBV7-2
cdr3_nt: TGTGCCAGCAGCTTAGATTTGTGGGGGGTACAAGAGACCCAGTACTTC
cdr3_aa: CASSLDLWGVQETQYF

j_call: TRBJ1-2
d_call: TRBD1
v_call: TRBV6-5
cdr3_nt: TGTGCCAGCAGTTACTCCGAGGGGGCCGGGTATGGCTACACCTTC
cdr3_aa: CASSYSEGAGYGYTF

j_call: TRBJ1-1
d_call: .
v_call: TRBV5-1
cdr3_nt: TGCGCCAGCAGCGCACAGACAGTGAACACTGAAGCTTTCTTT
cdr3_aa: CASSAQTVNTEAFF

j_call: TRBJ2-5
d_call: TRBD2
v_call: TRBV4-1
cdr3_nt: TGCGCCAGCAGCAGACTAGCGGCCCAAGAGACCCAGTACTTC
cdr3_aa: CASSRLAAQETQYF

j_call: TRBJ1-1
d_call: TRBD1
v_call: TRBV5-1
cdr3_nt: TGCGCCAGCAGCCTATGGACAGGGAACACTGAAGCTTTCTTT
cdr3_aa: CASSLWTGNTEAFF

j_call: TRBJ1-2
d_call: .
v_call: TRBV6-6
cdr3_nt: TGTGCCAGCAGCCCCAATGGGAGGAGTAGCTACACCTTC
cdr3_aa: CASSPNGRSSYTF

j_call: TRBJ1-2
d_call: .
v_call: TRBV19
cdr3_nt: TGTGCCAGTAGTCCCACAACGACAGTATTCTCTAACTATGGCTACACCTTC
cdr3_aa: CASSPTTTVFSNYGYTF

j_call: TRBJ2-1
d_call: TRBD2
v_call: TRBV7-2
cdr3_nt: TGTGCCAGCAGCTCCTCCCGGACTAGCGGGGGGCATGAGCAGTTCTTC
cdr3_aa: CASSSSRTSGGHEQFF

j_call: TRBJ1-1
d_call: .
v_call: TRBV11-2
cdr3_nt: TGTGCCAGCAGCCGACAGACTAACACTGAAGCTTTCTTT
cdr3_aa: CASSRQTNTEAFF

j_call: TRBJ1-2
d_call: TRBD1
v_call: TRBV28
cdr3_nt: TGTGCCAGCAGTTTATTGACAGGGCCCTATGGCTACACCTTC
cdr3_aa: CASSLLTGPYGYTF

j_call: TRBJ2-3
d_call: TRBD2
v_call: TRBV28
cdr3_nt: TGTGCCAGCAGTACCAGAGCGGGGGGCACCACAGATACGCAGTATTTT
cdr3_aa: CASSTRAGGTTDTQYF

j_call: TRBJ1-1
d_call: .
v_call: TRBV29-1
cdr3_nt: TGCAGCGTTGAGGAGGTTACTGAAGCTTTCTTT
cdr3_aa: CSVEEVTEAFF

j_call: TRBJ1-3
d_call: .
v_call: TRBV3-1/TRBV3-2
cdr3_nt: TGTGCCAGCAGCCCCGGGAGCGCTGGAAACACCATATATTTT
cdr3_aa: CASSPGSAGNTIYF

j_call: TRBJ2-4
d_call: TRBD1
v_call: TRBV29-1
cdr3_nt: TGCAGCGTTGTTTGGGACAGGGGGCTGGCAAACATTCAGTACTTC
cdr3_aa: CSVVWDRGLANIQYF

j_call: TRBJ1-2
d_call: TRBD1
v_call: TRBV19
cdr3_nt: TGTGCCAGTAGTGCCGGACAGGGAACCTATGGCTACACCTTC
cdr3_aa: CASSAGQGTYGYTF

j_call: TRBJ1-1
d_call: .
v_call: TRBV18
cdr3_nt: TGTGCCAGCTCACGCGAAAGACAGCTGAACACTGAAGCTTTCTTT
cdr3_aa: CASSRERQLNTEAFF

j_call: TRBJ1-2
d_call: .
v_call: TRBV5-1
cdr3_nt: TGCGCCAGCAGCTTGGGACCGGGAGGTGGCTACACCTTC
cdr3_aa: CASSLGPGGGYTF

j_call: TRBJ1-6
d_call: .
v_call: TRBV7-9
cdr3_nt: TGTGCCAGCAGCCCCCGTTTCGGGGATAATTCACCCCTCCACTTT
cdr3_aa: CASSPRFGDNSPLHF

j_call: TRBJ1-1
d_call: TRBD1
v_call: TRBV19
cdr3_nt: TGTGCCAGTACCGATACGGACAGGGTGACTGAAGCTTTCTTT
cdr3_aa: CASTDTDRVTEAFF

j_call: TRBJ1-4
d_call: TRBD1
v_call: TRBV5-1
cdr3_nt: TGCGCCAGCAGCTTGGGACAGGGGGTTGGAATGGAAAAACTGTTTTTT
cdr3_aa: CASSLGQGVGMEKLFF

j_call: TRBJ1-2
d_call: .
v_call: TRBV24-1
cdr3_nt: TGTGCCACCAGTGAGACAGAAGATAAACGTGGCTACACCTTC
cdr3_aa: CATSETEDKRGYTF

j_call: TRBJ1-1
d_call: .
v_call: TRBV12-5
cdr3_nt: TGTGCTACCTCCGGGACAAAGATCACTGAAGCTTTCTTT
cdr3_aa: CATSGTKITEAFF

j_call: TRBJ2-7
d_call: TRBD2
v_call: TRBV11-3
cdr3_nt: TGTGCCAGCAGCTTACGGCGGGGGGGCGGGCTACGGTTCGAGCAGTACTTC
cdr3_aa: CASSLRRGGGLRFEQYF

j_call: TRBJ2-1
d_call: TRBD1
v_call: TRBV24-1
cdr3_nt: TGTGCCACCAGTGATCCAGGGGGATTGGACAATGAGCAGTTCTTC
cdr3_aa: CATSDPGGLDNEQFF

j_call: TRBJ1-2
d_call: TRBD1
v_call: TRBV6-5
cdr3_nt: TGTGCCAGCTCTCGGGACAGGGGGCGATATGGCTACACCTTC
cdr3_aa: CASSRDRGRYGYTF

j_call: TRBJ1-1
d_call: .
v_call: TRBV10-3
cdr3_nt: TGTGCCATAGCCAGGACAGAGAACACTGAAGCTTTCTTT
cdr3_aa: CAIARTENTEAFF

j_call: TRBJ2-2
d_call: TRBD2
v_call: TRBV11-2
cdr3_nt: TGTGCCAGCAGCTTTCCGGGACTAGCGGGGGGGCTTAGCACCGGGGAGCTGTTTTTT
cdr3_aa: CASSFPGLAGGLSTGELFF

j_call: TRBJ1-2
d_call: TRBD1
v_call: TRBV10-3
cdr3_nt: TGTGCCACCGATGACAGGGGGAAGGATTGGGAGCATGGCTACACCTTC
cdr3_aa: CATDDRGKDWEHGYTF

j_call: TRBJ1-2
d_call: .
v_call: TRBV12-3/TRBV12-4
cdr3_nt: TGTGCCAGTCTTCACAGGGATGACTATGGCTACACCTTC
cdr3_aa: CASLHRDDYGYTF

j_call: TRBJ2-3
d_call: .
v_call: TRBV4-3
cdr3_nt: TGCGCCAGCAGCCAAGATCGTAAGGGGGGCACAGATACGCAGTATTTT
cdr3_aa: CASSQDRKGGTDTQYF

j_call: TRBJ1-6
d_call: .
v_call: TRBV28
cdr3_nt: TGTGCCAGCTCCCCCGAGTCCTATAATTCACCCCTCCACTTT
cdr3_aa: CASSPESYNSPLHF

j_call: TRBJ1-5
d_call: .
v_call: TRBV20-1
cdr3_nt: TGCAGTGCTAGTCCTCTCGGTAATCAGCCCCAGCATTTT
cdr3_aa: CSASPLGNQPQHF